Presented here are 9 T cell receptor beta chains from one specimen sequenced in a study of regulatory T cells in long-lasting Graves disease. Construction of TCR beta libraries relied on iRepertoire HTBI primers and on Arm-PCR targeting CDR3 regions. TCRdb used MiXCR to reprocess the multiplex PCR reads, holding one entry per CDR3 protein. Here the sample spans fewer than 400,000 distinct CDR3 sequences, over 15% being singletons. The time point: newly diagnosed GD, antithyroid drugs for less than 3 months. Extracted RNA from PBMCs served as the source of the TCR library. Material: peripheral blood mononuclear cells (PBMCs), obtained at new diagnosis, from a patient treated with antithyroid drugs. These receptors all come from a female donor with Graves disease.

This clonotype was observed at least ten times. The V and J genes are TRBV19 and TRBJ2-2; a weak D match, TRBD2 (5 bases). The V end lost 3 bases, the J end lost 1 base, and 12 bases lay between the germline ends. The CDR3 spans 16 residues. Looked up from germline, CDR1 is LNHDA and CDR2 is SQIVND (reference sequence). The CDR3 bases are TGTGCCAGTAGTATGCGGGTACAAGGGAACACCGGGGAGCTGTTTTTT. Protein: CASSMRVQGNTGELFF.

The table lists this clonotype with many counts. The chain recombines TRBV3-1 with TRBJ1-4; D is undetermined. V was clipped by 3 bases and J by 4 bases, with 12 bases between them. Germline V gene data show CDR1 as LGHDT and CDR2 as YNNKEL (reference sequence). The CDR3 runs 15 residues. Here the CDR3 DNA reads TGTGCCAGCAGCCACCGGGGAGACCTTAATGAAAAACTGTTTTTT. Its translation: CASSHRGDLNEKLFF.

This clonotype was found many times. The chain carries TRBV7-3 and TRBJ2-3; D may be TRBD2 (5 bases). The CDR3 sequence is 15 residues long. CDR1 is SGHTA and CDR2 is FQGTGA in the germline V gene. Trimming pared 3 bases from V and 2 bases from J, leaving 12 bases between. CDR3 sequence (DNA): TGTGCCAGCAGCTTTTCCGGGGTCAACACAGATACGCAGTATTTT. Translated, it gives CASSFSGVNTDTQYF.

The chain has TRBV28 and TRBJ2-1; 11 bases are a match to TRBD1. Germline-derived CDR1 and CDR2 are MDHEN and SYDVKM. This CDR3 region has 14 residues. The V and J ends lost 6 bases and 9 bases, in that order; junction bases with no gene match: 7. The CDR3 protein is CASSPPGQGVEQFF. CDR3 nucleotide sequence: TGTGCCAGCAGCCCTCCGGGACAGGGGGTTGAGCAGTTCTTC.

This clonotype was seen repeatedly, ten times or more. The V and J genes are TRBV24-1 and TRBJ1-2; D ambiguous. V was shortened by 4 bases and J by 8 bases, with 7 bases between the two germline ends. Per the germline V gene, CDR1 is KGHDR and CDR2 is SFDVKD. This CDR3 is built from 11 residues. CDR3 amino acids: CATSDVGGYTF. The CDR3 nucleotides read TGTGCCACCAGTGACGTAGGAGGCTACACCTTC.

CDR3 coding DNA: TGTGCCAGCTCACCCGGACTAGCGGAGCCCACAGATACGCAGTATTTT. Protein product: CASSPGLAEPTDTQYF. The chain links TRBV18 to TRBJ2-3, with 10 bases aligning to TRBD2. The CDR3 spans 16 residues. V lost 3 bases, J lost 2 bases, and 5 bases stayed unmatched. Germline assignment: CDR1 KGHSH and CDR2 LQKENI.

This clonotype occurred a few times. A junction end diverges from the germline sequence, so it may reflect a read error. This rearrangement joins TRBV5-1 to TRBJ1-4; D is unclear. Germline V gene data show CDR1 as SGHRS and CDR2 as YFSETQ. There are 17 residues in the CDR3. CDR3 sequence: CASKKWTGLATNKKLFF. CDR3 nucleotide sequence: TGCGCCAGCAAGAAATGGACTGGACTTGCAACTAATAAAAAACTGTTTTTT.

The V and J genes are TRBV27 and TRBJ1-1; TRBD1 agrees at 11 bases. The length of the CDR3 is 19 residues. V lost 9 bases and J lost 6; bases outside the gene matches: 24. From germline, CDR1 is MNHEY and CDR2 SMNVEV (reference sequence). The CDR3 loop is CARTSTRDRGSLRDPEAFF. As DNA, the CDR3 is TGTGCCAGGACCTCAACTCGGGACAGGGGGTCCCTTAGAGACCCTGAAGCTTTCTTT.

This clonotype was counted ten times or more. The V call is TRBV7-9, the J call TRBJ1-1, with a weak D call TRBD1 (6 bases). CDR3 length equals 16 residues. V shed 5 bases and J shed 1 base, with 17 bases lying between them. Germline V gene lookup returns CDR1 SEHNR and CDR2 FQNEAQ (reference sequence). The CDR3 region is CASSPILGGGNTEAFF. The CDR3 coding sequence is TGTGCCAGCAGCCCAATTTTAGGGGGTGGGAACACTGAAGCTTTCTTT.